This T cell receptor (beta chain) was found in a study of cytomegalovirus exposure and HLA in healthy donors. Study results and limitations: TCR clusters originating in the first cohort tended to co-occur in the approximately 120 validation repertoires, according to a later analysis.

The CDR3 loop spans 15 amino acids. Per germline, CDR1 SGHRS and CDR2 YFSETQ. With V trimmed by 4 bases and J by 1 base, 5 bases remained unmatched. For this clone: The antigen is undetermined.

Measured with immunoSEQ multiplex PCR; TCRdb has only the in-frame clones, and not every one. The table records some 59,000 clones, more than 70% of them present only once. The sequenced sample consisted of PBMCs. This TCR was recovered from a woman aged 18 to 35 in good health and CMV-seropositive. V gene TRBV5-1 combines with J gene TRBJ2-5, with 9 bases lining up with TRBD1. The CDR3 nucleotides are TGCGCCAGCAGCGCCGGGACAGGGCCCCAAGAGACCCAGTACTTC. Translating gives CASSAGTGPQETQYF.